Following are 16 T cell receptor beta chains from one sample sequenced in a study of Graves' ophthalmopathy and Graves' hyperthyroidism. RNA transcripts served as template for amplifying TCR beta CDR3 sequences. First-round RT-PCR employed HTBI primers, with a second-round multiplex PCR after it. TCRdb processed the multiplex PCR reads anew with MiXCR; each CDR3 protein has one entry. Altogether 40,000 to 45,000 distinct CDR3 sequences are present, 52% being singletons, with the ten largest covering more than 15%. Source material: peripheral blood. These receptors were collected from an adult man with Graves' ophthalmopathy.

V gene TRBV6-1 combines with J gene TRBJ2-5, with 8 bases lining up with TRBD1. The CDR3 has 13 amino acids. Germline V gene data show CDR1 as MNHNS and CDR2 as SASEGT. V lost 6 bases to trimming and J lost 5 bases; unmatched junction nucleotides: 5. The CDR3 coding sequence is TGTGCCAGCAGGGACAGGGAGATTGAGACCCAGTACTTC. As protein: CASRDREIETQYF.

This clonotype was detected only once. DNA of the CDR3: TGTGCCAGCAGTCCGGGACAGGGGGCTGGGGCCAACGTCCTGACTTTC. Its translation: CASSPGQGAGANVLTF. The V gene is TRBV6-6, the J gene TRBJ2-6; TRBD1 agrees at 11 bases. The CDR3 contains 16 residues. Germline-derived CDR1 and CDR2 are MNHNY and SVGAGI (reference sequence). Trimming at V came to 5 bases and at J to 2 bases, leaving 2 bases not matched to a gene.

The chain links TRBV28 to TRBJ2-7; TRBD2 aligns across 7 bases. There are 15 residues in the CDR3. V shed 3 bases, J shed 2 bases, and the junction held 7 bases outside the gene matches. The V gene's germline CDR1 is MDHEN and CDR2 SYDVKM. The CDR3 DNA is TGTGCCAGCAGTTTGGCGGGAGCCTCCACCTACGAGCAGTACTTC. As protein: CASSLAGASTYEQYF.

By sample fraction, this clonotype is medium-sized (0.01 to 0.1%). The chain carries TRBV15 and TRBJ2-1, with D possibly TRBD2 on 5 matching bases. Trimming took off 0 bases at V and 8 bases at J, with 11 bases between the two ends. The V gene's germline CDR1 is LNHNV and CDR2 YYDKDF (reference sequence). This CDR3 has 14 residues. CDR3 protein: CATSRDSLADEQFF. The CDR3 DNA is TGTGCCACCAGCAGAGATAGCCTAGCTGATGAGCAGTTCTTC.

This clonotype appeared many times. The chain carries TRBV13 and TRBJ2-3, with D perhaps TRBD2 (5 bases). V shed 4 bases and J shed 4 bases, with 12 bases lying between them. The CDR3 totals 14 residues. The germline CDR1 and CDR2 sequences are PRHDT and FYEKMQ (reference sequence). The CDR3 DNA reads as TGTGCCAGCAGCTCAACCCCGCGGGCAGATACGCAGTATTTT. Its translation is CASSSTPRADTQYF.

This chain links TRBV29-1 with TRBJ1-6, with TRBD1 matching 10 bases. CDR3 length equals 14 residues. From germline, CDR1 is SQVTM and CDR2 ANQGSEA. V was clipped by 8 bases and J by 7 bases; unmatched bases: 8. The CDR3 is CSRDRGYPNSPLHF. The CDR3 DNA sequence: TGCAGCCGGGACAGGGGTTACCCGAATTCACCCCTCCACTTT.

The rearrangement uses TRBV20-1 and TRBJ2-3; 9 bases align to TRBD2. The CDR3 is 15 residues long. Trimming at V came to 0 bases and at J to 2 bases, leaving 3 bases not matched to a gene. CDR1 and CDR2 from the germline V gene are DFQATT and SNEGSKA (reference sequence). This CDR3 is CSARDPSGTTDTQYF. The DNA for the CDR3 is TGCAGTGCTAGAGATCCTAGCGGGACCACAGATACGCAGTATTTT.

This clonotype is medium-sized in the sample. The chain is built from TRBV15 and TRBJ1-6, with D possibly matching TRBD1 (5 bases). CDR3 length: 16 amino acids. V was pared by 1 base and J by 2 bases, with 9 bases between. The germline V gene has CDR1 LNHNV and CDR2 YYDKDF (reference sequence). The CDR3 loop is CATSRVRDPYNSPLHF. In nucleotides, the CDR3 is TGTGCCACCAGCAGAGTAAGGGACCCCTATAATTCACCCCTCCACTTT.

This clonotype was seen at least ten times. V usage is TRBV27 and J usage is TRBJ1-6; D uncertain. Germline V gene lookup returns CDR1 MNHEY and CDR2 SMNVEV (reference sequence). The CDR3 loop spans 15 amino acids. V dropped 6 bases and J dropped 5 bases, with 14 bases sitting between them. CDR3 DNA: TGTGCCAGCAGATCCCATCCGGGTGATAATTCACCCCTCCACTTT. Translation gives CASRSHPGDNSPLHF.

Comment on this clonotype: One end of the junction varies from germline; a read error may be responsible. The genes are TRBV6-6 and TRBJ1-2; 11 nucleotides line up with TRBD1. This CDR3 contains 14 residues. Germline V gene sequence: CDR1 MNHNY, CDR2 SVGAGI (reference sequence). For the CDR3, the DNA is TGCGCCTGCAGCCAAGGGACAGGGGGACGAGGCTACGCCTTC. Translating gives CACSQGTGGRGYAF.

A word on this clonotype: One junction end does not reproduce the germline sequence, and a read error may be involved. The CDR3 is CASRDPGQGAGDTQYF. The DNA for the CDR3 is TGTGCCAGCAGGGATCCGGGACAGGGGGCTGGGGATACGCAGTATTTC. The chain is built from TRBV7-3 and TRBJ2-3; TRBD1 matches 12 bases. Per germline, CDR1 SGHTA and CDR2 FQGTGA. The CDR3 is 16 amino acids.

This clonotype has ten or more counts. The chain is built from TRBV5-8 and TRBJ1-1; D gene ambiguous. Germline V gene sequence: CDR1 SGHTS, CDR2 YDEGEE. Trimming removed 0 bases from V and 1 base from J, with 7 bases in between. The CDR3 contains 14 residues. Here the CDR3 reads CASSLGMGNTEAFF. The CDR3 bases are TGTGCCAGCAGCTTGGGTATGGGGAACACTGAAGCTTTCTTT.

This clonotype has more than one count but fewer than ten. The CDR3 region is CASSPSTGGYGYTF. The CDR3 nucleotides are TGTGCCAGCTCACCCTCGACAGGGGGTTATGGCTACACCTTC. The chain couples TRBV18 to TRBJ1-2; 9 bases fit TRBD1. The CDR3 totals 14 residues. V lost 3 bases and J lost 5; bases outside the gene matches: 4. Germline loops: CDR1 KGHSH, CDR2 LQKENI.

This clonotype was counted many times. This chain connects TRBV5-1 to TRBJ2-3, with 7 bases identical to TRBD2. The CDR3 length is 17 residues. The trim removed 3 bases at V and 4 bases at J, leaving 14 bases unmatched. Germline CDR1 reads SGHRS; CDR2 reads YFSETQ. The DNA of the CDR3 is TGCGCCAGCAGCTCGGGGGGTTGGCAATTAGTCGCAGATACGCAGTATTTT. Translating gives CASSSGGWQLVADTQYF.

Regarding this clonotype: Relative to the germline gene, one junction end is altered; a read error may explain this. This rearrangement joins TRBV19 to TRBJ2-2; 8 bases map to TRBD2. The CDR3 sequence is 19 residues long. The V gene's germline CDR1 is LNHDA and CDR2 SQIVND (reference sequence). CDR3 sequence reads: CASSPRATGGGPITGELSF. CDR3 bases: TGTGCCAGTAGTCCTCGGGCGACTGGCGGGGGGCCCATTACCGGGGAGCTGTCTTTT.

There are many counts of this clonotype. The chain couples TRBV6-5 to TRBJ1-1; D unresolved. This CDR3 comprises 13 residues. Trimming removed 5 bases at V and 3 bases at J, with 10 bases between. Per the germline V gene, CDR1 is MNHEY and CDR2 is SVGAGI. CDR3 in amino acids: CASSTSWDTEAFF. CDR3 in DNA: TGTGCCAGCAGTACTTCCTGGGACACTGAAGCTTTCTTT.